These 3 T cell receptor beta chains came from one sample sequenced in a study of vaccination and CD4 T cells after COVID-19. The antigens of these receptors remain unknown. Once obtained from cultured CD4+ T cells, the DNA was sequenced using the Oncomine TCR Beta short-read assay. TCRdb called the PCR reads again in MiXCR, with one record for every CDR3 protein. The data show 20,000 or so distinct CDR3 sequences, about 45% seen once. Treatment meaning: roughly ten-day PBMC culture with coronavirus spike peptide pools or control peptides (ViraFEST assay). Sequenced input: cultured CD4+ T cells from blood. The receptors here all came from a human donor with COVID-19.

The rearrangement uses TRBV7-2 and TRBJ2-1; TRBD2 aligns across 12 bases. The length of the CDR3 is 17 residues. Trimming cost V 5 bases and J 9 bases; bases outside gene matches: 14. The germline gives CDR1 SGHTA, CDR2 FQGNSA. The CDR3 DNA reads as TGTGCCAGCAGCAGACCGGCACTAGCGGGGGGTGCGGGTGAGCAGTTCTTC. Translating it yields CASSRPALAGGAGEQFF.

V is TRBV5-4 and J is TRBJ2-5, with TRBD2 matching over 9 bases. The CDR3 sequence is 14 residues long. V dropped 9 bases and J dropped 9; count of bases not matched to a gene: 15. CDR1 and CDR2 (germline): SGHNT, YYREEE (reference sequence). CDR3 bases: TGTGCCACAAAAGCGGGAGGCGGACCAGGGGCCCAGTACTTC. This codes for CATKAGGGPGAQYF. Full variable domain (rest looked up from reference TRBV5-4 and TRBJ2-5): ETGVTQSPTHLIKTRGQQVTLRCSSQSGHNTVSWYQQALGQGPQFIFQYYREEENGRGNFPPRFSGLQFPNYSSELNVNALELDDSALYLCATKAGGGPGAQYFGPGTRLLVL.

The V call is TRBV6-1, the J call TRBJ1-2, with D possibly being TRBD1 (6 bases). CDR1 and CDR2 (germline): MNHNS, SASEGT. This CDR3 has 15 residues. Trimming pared 6 bases from V and 3 bases from J, leaving 17 bases between. The CDR3 loop reads CASRRPTGGHYGYTF. Here the CDR3 DNA reads TGTGCCAGCAGAAGACCGACAGGTGGCCACTATGGCTACACCTTC.